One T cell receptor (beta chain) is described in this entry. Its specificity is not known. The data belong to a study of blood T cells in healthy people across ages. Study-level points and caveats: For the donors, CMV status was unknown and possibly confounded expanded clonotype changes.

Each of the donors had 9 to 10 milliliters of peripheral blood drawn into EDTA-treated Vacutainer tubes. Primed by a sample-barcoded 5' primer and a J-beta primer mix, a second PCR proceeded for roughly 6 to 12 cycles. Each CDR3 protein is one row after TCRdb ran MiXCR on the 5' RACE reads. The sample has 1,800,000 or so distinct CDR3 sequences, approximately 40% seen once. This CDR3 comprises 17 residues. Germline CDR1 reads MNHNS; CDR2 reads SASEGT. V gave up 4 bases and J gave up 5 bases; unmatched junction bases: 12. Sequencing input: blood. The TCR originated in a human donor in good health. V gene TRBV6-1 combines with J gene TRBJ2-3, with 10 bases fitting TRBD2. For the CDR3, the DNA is TGTGCCAGCAGTGTCGGCTCAGCGGGGGGGCCGGGAGATACGCAGTATTTT. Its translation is CASSVGSAGGPGDTQYF.